This TCR beta chain appears in the sequencing data of a study of human T cells and chemical hapten exposure. Background on the study: Donors were sensitized with 2% DPC on the upper inner arm.

CDR1 is MDHEN and CDR2 is SYDVKM in the germline V gene. Between the trimmed V and J ends, which lost 6 bases and 9 bases, there was a span of 12 bases. The CDR3 contains 12 residues. Concerning this clonotype: Antigen specificity is unknown.

TCRdb recomputed calls from the RACE reads with MiXCR, one row per CDR3 protein. This sample has about 81,000 distinct CDR3 sequences, with about a tenth found just once. The study's findings and limits: Expanded TCRs formed significantly more large CDR3 similarity clusters than controls. PT1 expanded TCR counts and patch test score were linked, and their correlation was positive.

Stated time point: patch test 2, 6 weeks after DPC sensitization. Treatment defined: therapeutic diphenylcyclopropenone sensitization with weekly scalp DPC. People who gave samples had alopecia, were 18 to 70 years old, and were suitable for DPC. The chain joins TRBV28 to TRBJ1-5; weak D call: TRBD1 (5 bases). This clonotype was sampled from a woman in her thirties with alopecia areata. Some clones in this sample may be carry-over from other donors' samples. Sequences were derived from whole blood, sampled in connection with sensitization to the hapten diphenylcyclopropenone (DPC). CDR3 sequence reads: CASRGGDGPQHF. The CDR3 nucleotides read TGTGCCAGCAGGGGGGGTGATGGGCCCCAGCATTTT.